This T cell receptor (beta chain) was captured in a study of identical twins (dated by TCRdb to the mid-2010s). Study-level background: To test whether fetal clonotypes persist, this study deep-sequenced TCR alpha and beta repertoires from monozygotic twins, from unrelated adults of various ages, and from cord blood. To rule out contamination, the twin experiments were replicated at different times with different library preparation protocols.

Library method: 5' RACE. The sample was run on an Illumina HiSeq 2000. Template switching added a universal primer binding site, and the final cDNA carried a unique molecular identifier that allowed TCR cDNA molecules to be counted accurately. Specific primers in the conserved constant-segment region were used to synthesize first-strand cDNA for the TCR alpha and beta chains. To control for contamination, each cDNA library was double barcoded with a SMART-Mk sample barcode plus Illumina barcodes. Two successive PCR steps introduced TruSeq adapter sequences along with Illumina sample barcodes. The TCR alpha and beta cDNA libraries were sequenced on the Illumina HiSeq platform using custom primers. The study's processing was this. Raw reads were processed with MiGEC to extract unique molecular identifiers, and MiXCR was used to determine CDR3 positions. For each individual, recombination models were inferred using an EM algorithm with the repgenHMM and IGoR tools. The tcR package in R was used for shared clonotype analysis, with sharing normalized by the product of cloneset sizes. To study raw recombination without the effects of thymic and clonal selection, out-of-frame nonproductive sequences were analyzed. TCRdb passed the public sequencing reads through fastp at Q25 and MiXCR, retaining productive beta sequences. Each record represents a unique CDR3 protein, reported with the most common genes and DNA among its rows. In this record, the V and J calls reflect TCRdb's handling and not the investigators' own analysis. The sample table records approximately 250,000 distinct CDR3 sequences; approximately 5.9% of these occur just once. The leading ten clones occupy just over 14% of the sample.

General study outcomes and caveats: Because the same donors could not be followed over many years, conclusions were based on cross-sectional statistical analysis. Recombination models systematically underestimated out-of-frame TCR alpha sharing in monozygotic twins but agreed with sharing between unrelated individuals. The excess sharing between twins in beta out-of-frame sequences was weaker because fewer shared sequences reduced the signal-to-noise ratio. Invariant T cells such as MAIT and iNKT could partly confound zero-insertion analyses, although diverse VJ usage argued against such confounding for most clonotypes. Compared with coincidental sharing between unrelated individuals, an excess of low generation-probability sequences was observed among out-of-frame TCR alpha sequences shared between twins. Abundant cord blood beta clonotypes carried fewer insertions; young adult naive repertoires showed a weaker similar trend, while memory repertoires showed none.

Only healthy Caucasian donors were included. Three pairs of female monozygotic twins, all aged roughly 18 to 29 years, made up the twin cohort. Positive isolation kits from Invitrogen were used to isolate the CD4+ and CD8+ T cell populations. This clonotype was detected a few times. What antigen it recognizes has not been identified. One base away there is no much larger clone; base qualities are not given. This sample was also put to use in a study of T cells expressing NK-cell markers. As the second publication notes: Seven or eight donors provided sorted CD3+CD56+NKG2C+, CD3+CD56+NKG2C- and CD3+CD56-NKG2C+ T-cell subsets, whose TCR beta-chain repertoires were profiled. Among the eight sequenced donors, seven were HCMV-seropositive and one was HCMV-seronegative. To restrict sorting to alphabetaTCR-expressing T cells, an anti-gammadeltaTCR antibody was added in several experiments. In five to seven donors, the dominant CD3+CD56+NKG2C+ clonotypes were found to rank among the top 10 CD8+ clonotypes and to make up about 1.0-8% of CD8+ T cells. Those dominant clonotypes were again the most abundant among CD3+CD56-NKG2C+ cells in a handful of donors, at about 28.3-65%. Whether the expanded NKG2C-expressing T cell clones were specific for HCMV antigens remained unclear. Randomly selected healthy volunteers, three men and five women, were used as the eight sequenced donors. A commercial ELISA kit detecting HCMV-specific IgG in serum was used to determine HCMV serostatus. MIGEC was used to demultiplex reads and group reads by UMI, and MiTCR was used to assemble and quantify clonotypes. Only TCR cDNA sequences supported by at least two reads were kept to exclude erroneous sequences. The tcR package was used for downstream repertoire analysis, with clonotypes matched between fractions based on CDR3 nucleotide sequence plus V segment. Antigen specificity was annotated against VDJdb with VDJmatch, allowing one amino acid substitution in CDR3.

The material sequenced was CD8+ T cells sorted from blood. The sequence was obtained from a woman aged 18 to 35 in good health.

DNA sequence: TGTGCCAGCAGCCAAGATGTAAGCGGGGGTCAGTTAGAGAACATTCAGTACTTC. It specifies CASSQDVSGGQLENIQYF. Rearrangement joined TRBV3-1 to TRBJ2-4; a stretch of 8 junction bases matches TRBD2. The CDR3 starts with the cysteine, ends with the phenylalanine, and has 18 residues. Only CDR3 DNA remains: 54 bases, in frame from the first base. CDR1 LGHDT and CDR2 YNNKEL are derived from the germline V gene (reference sequence). Trimming leaves V shorter by 0 bases and J shorter by 7 bases, with the junction holding 14 bases beyond the gene matches. The full variable domain, completed from the reference TRBV3-1 and TRBJ2-4 proteins outside the CDR3, reads DTAVSQTPKYLVTQMGNDKSIKCEQNLGHDTMYWYKQDSKKFLKIMFSYNNKELIINETVPNRFSPKSPDKAHLNLHINSLELGDSAVYFCASSQDVSGGQLENIQYFGAGTRLSVL.